This passage covers 6 T cell receptor beta chains from one sample sequenced in a study of blood T cells in healthy people across ages. Through a sample-barcoded 5' primer and a J-beta primer mix, a second PCR was run for roughly 6 to 11 cycles. MiXCR, applied by TCRdb to the 5' RACE reads, yields one record per CDR3 protein. The sample shows 1.5 million to 2 million distinct CDR3 sequences, around half of them seen only once. Material for sequencing was blood. The receptors were sampled from a woman aged 40 to 49 in good health.

The rearrangement links TRBV6-2 or TRBV6-3 to TRBJ2-7, with 8 bases that match TRBD1. This CDR3 contains 17 residues. Trimming cost V 6 bases and J 3 bases; bases outside gene matches: 16. Germline CDR1 is MNHEY and CDR2 is SVGEGT. CDR3 nucleotides: TGTGCCAGCAGGACCTTCAGGGGGCGCCCCCAGGACTACGAGCAGTACTTC. Encoded protein: CASRTFRGRPQDYEQYF.

This clonotype has more than one count but fewer than ten. This chain uses TRBV15 with TRBJ2-3; D is unclear. Germline lookup yields CDR1 LNHNV and CDR2 YYDKDF (reference sequence). Trimming removed 2 bases from V and 3 bases from J, with 6 bases in between. CDR3 length equals 13 residues. CDR3 nucleotide sequence: TGTGCCACCAGCAGACCGTATACAGATACGCAGTATTTT. This gives the protein CATSRPYTDTQYF.

V usage is TRBV4-1 and J usage is TRBJ2-5, with 7 bases fitting TRBD1. Trimming removed 3 bases from V and 5 bases from J; junction bases left unmatched: 6. Germline V gene sequence: CDR1 MGHRA, CDR2 YSYEKL. This CDR3 has 14 amino acids. The CDR3 here is CASSHSTGLETQYF. The CDR3 DNA reads as TGCGCCAGCAGCCATTCGACAGGGTTGGAGACCCAGTACTTC.

V gene TRBV4-2 combines with J gene TRBJ1-6; D call uncertain. The CDR3 runs 17 residues. The ends were cut back, 0 bases at V and 7 bases at J, with 16 bases in the middle. The germline V gene encodes CDR1 LGHNA and CDR2 YNFKEQ. The CDR3 nucleotides are TGTGCCAGCAGCCAAGACCGGGAAAAGGGCAGGAATTCACCCCTCCACTTT. It yields the protein CASSQDREKGRNSPLHF.

V is TRBV27 and J is TRBJ1-2; D not certain. Per the germline V gene, CDR1 is MNHEY and CDR2 is SMNVEV (reference sequence). Trimming took 4 bases from V and 7 from J, leaving 16 bases between them. The length of the CDR3 is 14 residues. CDR3 region: CASSSQSIAAGYTF. In DNA form, the CDR3 reads TGTGCCAGCAGTTCCCAGTCAATCGCGGCTGGCTACACCTTC.

The J gene is TRBJ1-6, the V gene TRBV20-1; the D is unclear. CDR3 length equals 15 residues. The V and J ends lost 6 bases and 7 bases respectively, with 19 bases between them. Germline CDR1 is DFQATT and CDR2 is SNEGSKA (reference sequence). The CDR3 bases are TGCAGTGCCGACGGACGAAGGCGGATAAATTCACCCCTCCACTTT. It encodes CSADGRRRINSPLHF.